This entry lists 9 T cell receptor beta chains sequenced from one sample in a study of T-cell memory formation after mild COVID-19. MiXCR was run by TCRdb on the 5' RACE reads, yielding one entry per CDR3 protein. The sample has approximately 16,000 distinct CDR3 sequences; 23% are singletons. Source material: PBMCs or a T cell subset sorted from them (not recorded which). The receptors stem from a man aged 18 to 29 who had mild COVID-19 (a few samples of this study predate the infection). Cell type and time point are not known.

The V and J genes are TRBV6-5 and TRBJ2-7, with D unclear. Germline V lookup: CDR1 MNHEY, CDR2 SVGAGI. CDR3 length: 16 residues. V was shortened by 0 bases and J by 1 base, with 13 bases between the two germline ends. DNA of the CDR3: TGTGCCAGCAGTTACTCGTCGTTGAGGAAATCCTACGAGCAGTACTTC. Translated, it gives CASSYSSLRKSYEQYF.

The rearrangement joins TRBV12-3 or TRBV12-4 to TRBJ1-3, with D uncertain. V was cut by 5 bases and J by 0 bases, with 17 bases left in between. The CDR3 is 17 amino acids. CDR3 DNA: TGTGCCAGCAGTCCGTGGTGGACTTCCGTCTCTGGAAACACCATATATTTT. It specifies CASSPWWTSVSGNTIYF.

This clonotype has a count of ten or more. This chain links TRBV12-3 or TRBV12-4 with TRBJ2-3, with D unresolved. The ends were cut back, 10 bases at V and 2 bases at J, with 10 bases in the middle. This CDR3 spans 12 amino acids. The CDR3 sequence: CATLGLTDTQYF. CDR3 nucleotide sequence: TGTGCCACGCTAGGCCTCACAGATACGCAGTATTTT.

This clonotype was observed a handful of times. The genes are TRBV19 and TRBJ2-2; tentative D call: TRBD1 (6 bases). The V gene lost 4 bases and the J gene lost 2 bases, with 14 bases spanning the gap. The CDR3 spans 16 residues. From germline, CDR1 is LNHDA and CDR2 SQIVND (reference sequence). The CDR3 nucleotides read TGTGCCAGTAGTAGCCCCGGGACAACTAACACCGGGGAGCTGTTTTTT. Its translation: CASSSPGTTNTGELFF.

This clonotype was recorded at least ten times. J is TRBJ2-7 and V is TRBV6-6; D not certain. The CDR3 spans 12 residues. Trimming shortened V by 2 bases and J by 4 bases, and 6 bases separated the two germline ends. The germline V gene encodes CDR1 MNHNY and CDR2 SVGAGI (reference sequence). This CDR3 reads CASSYMIYEQYF. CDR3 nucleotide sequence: TGTGCCAGCAGTTACATGATATACGAGCAGTACTTC.

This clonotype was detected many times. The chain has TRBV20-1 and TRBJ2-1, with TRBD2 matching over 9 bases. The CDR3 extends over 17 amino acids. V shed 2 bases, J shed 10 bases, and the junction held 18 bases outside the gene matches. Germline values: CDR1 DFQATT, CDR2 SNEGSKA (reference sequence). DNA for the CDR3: TGCAGTGCTAGAACTGGGGCACCTAGCGGGGATGGAACGGAGCAGTTCTTC. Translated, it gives CSARTGAPSGDGTEQFF.

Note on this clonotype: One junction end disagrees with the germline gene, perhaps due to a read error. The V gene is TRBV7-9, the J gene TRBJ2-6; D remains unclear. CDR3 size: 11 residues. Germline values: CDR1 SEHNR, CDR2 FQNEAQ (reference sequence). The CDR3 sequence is CASTGANVLTF. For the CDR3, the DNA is TGTGCAAGCACTGGGGCCAACGTCCTGACTTTC.

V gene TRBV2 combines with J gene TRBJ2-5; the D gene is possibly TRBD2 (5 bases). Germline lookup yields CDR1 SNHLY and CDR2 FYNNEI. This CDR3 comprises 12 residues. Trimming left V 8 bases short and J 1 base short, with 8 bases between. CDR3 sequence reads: CASVGIQETQYF. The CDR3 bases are TGTGCCAGCGTCGGGATCCAAGAGACCCAGTACTTC.

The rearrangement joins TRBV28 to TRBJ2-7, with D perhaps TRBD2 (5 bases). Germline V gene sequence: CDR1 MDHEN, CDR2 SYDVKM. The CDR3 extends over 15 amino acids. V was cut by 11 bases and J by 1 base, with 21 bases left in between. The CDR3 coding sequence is TGTGCCGTCTCGGGCTCACGGGGTTTTTCCTACGAGCAGTACTTC. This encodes CAVSGSRGFSYEQYF.